These 2 T cell receptor beta chains share one sample of origin, sequenced in a study of blood T cell dynamics during melanoma immunotherapy. Profiling relied on immunoSEQ multiplex PCR, and the TCRdb table lists in-frame clones only, not all of them. This table has approximately 9,500 clones, roughly 90% appearing once. The time point is: pre-treatment baseline. Sequencing was performed on blood, taken from a patient treated with checkpoint blockade. The receptors stem from a human donor with melanoma.

V usage is TRBV7-9 and J usage is TRBJ2-3, with 12 bases that match TRBD2. The CDR3 totals 17 residues. From germline, CDR1 is SEHNR and CDR2 FQNEAQ (reference sequence). The trim removed 2 bases at V and 5 bases at J, leaving 8 bases unmatched. The CDR3 sequence is CASSLSPSGRAVDTQYF. In DNA form, the CDR3 reads TGTGCCAGCAGCTTATCACCTAGCGGGAGGGCCGTAGATACGCAGTATTTT.

The chain uses TRBV5-4 and TRBJ1-1; TRBD1 might be the D (6 bases). From germline, CDR1 is SGHNT and CDR2 YYREEE (reference sequence). V was pared by 3 bases and J by 1 base, with 10 bases between. The length of the CDR3 is 14 residues. The chain's CDR3 is CASSSQGGNTEAFF. DNA for the CDR3: TGTGCCAGCAGCTCCCAAGGGGGGAACACTGAAGCTTTCTTT.